Each of the 2 T cell receptor beta chains below was sequenced from the same sample in a study of T cells in Graves' hyperthyroidism and ophthalmopathy. The source material, RNA transcripts, was used to amplify TCR beta CDR3 regions. The HTBI primer set was used in a first-round RT-PCR of the TCR CDR3. TCRdb re-called the multiplex PCR reads through MiXCR, storing one row per CDR3 protein. Here the sample spans 200,000 to 250,000 distinct CDR3 sequences, approximately 16% being singletons. Sequencing was performed on blood. These TCRs come from a middle-aged man with Graves' hyperthyroidism.

This clonotype was seen many times. The chain is built from TRBV18 and TRBJ1-5; D not certain. The CDR3 length is 13 residues. The V gene lost 4 bases and the J gene lost 3 bases, with 7 bases spanning the gap. Germline loops: CDR1 KGHSH, CDR2 LQKENI. The CDR3 is CASSRGNNQPQHF. DNA of the CDR3: TGTGCCAGCTCACGAGGGAACAATCAGCCCCAGCATTTT.

The chain uses TRBV6-5 and TRBJ2-7; D unclear. V lost 2 bases and J lost 6, with 11 bases in between. The CDR3 has 13 residues. Per germline, CDR1 MNHEY and CDR2 SVGAGI. DNA of the CDR3: TGTGCCAGCAGTTACCAGGATTCGACCGAGCAGTACTTC. Its translation is CASSYQDSTEQYF.